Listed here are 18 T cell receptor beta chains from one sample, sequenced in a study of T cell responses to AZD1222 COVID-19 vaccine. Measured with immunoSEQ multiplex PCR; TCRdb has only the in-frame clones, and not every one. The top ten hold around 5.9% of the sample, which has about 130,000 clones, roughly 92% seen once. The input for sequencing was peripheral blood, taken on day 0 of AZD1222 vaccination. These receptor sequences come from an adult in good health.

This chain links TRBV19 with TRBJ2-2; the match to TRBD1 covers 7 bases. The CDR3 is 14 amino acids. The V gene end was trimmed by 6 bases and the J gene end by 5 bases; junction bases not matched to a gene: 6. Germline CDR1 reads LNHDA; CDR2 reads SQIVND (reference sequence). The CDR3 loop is CASRTGSPTGELFF. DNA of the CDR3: TGTGCCAGTAGGACAGGGAGTCCAACCGGGGAGCTGTTTTTT.

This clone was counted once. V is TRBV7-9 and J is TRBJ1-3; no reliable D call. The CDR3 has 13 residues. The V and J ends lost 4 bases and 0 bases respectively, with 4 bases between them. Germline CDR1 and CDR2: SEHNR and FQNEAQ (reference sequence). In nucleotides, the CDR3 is TGTGCCAGCAGCTCAATCTCTGGAAACACCATATATTTT. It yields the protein CASSSISGNTIYF.

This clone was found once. CDR3 region: CASSLAGGPLDTQYF. For the CDR3, the DNA is TGTGCCAGCAGTTTAGCGGGAGGGCCACTGGATACGCAGTATTTT. This chain connects TRBV28 to TRBJ2-3; 9 bases align to TRBD2. The CDR3 loop spans 15 amino acids. Germline CDR1 MDHEN, CDR2 SYDVKM. The J segment lost 6 bases and the V segment lost 2 bases, leaving 6 bases of the junction unmatched.

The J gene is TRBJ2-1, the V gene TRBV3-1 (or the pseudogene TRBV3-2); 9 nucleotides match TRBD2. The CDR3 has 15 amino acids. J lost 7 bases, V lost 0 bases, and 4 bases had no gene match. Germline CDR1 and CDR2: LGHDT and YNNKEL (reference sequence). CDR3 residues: CASSQEAGGKNEQFF. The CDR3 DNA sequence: TGTGCCAGCAGCCAAGAGGCGGGGGGGAAGAATGAGCAGTTCTTC.

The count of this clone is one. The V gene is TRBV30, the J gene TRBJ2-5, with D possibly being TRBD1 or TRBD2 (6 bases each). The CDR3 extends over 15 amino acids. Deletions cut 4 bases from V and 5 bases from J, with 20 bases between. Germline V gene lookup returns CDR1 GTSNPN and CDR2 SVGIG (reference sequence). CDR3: CAWTKGGAPRETQYF. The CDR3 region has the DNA TGTGCCTGGACCAAGGGGGGAGCGCCTAGGGAGACCCAGTACTTC.

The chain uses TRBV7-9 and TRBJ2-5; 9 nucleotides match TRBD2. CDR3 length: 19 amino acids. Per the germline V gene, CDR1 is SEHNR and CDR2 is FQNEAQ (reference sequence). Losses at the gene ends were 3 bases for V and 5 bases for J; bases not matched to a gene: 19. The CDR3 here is CASSLGSLGSGGPSETQYF. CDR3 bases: TGTGCCAGCAGCTTGGGGTCTCTCGGTAGCGGGGGCCCGTCGGAGACCCAGTACTTC.

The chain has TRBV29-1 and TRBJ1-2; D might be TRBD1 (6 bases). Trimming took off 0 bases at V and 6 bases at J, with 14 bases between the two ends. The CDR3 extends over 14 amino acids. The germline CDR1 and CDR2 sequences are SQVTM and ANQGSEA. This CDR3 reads CSVEDQAGDDGYTF. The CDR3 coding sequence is TGCAGCGTTGAAGATCAGGCAGGGGACGATGGCTACACCTTC.

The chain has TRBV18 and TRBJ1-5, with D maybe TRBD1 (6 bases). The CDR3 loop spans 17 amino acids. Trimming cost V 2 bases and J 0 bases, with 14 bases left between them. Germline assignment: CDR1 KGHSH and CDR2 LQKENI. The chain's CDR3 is CASSPVRDTVSNQPQHF. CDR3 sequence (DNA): TGTGCCAGCTCACCAGTACGGGACACGGTTAGCAATCAGCCCCAGCATTTT. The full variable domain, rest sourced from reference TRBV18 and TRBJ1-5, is NAGVMQNPRHLVRRRGQEARLRCSPMKGHSHVYWYRQLPEEGLKFMVYLQKENIIDESGMPKERFSAEFPKEGPSILRIQQVVRGDSAAYFCASSPVRDTVSNQPQHFGDGTRLSIL.

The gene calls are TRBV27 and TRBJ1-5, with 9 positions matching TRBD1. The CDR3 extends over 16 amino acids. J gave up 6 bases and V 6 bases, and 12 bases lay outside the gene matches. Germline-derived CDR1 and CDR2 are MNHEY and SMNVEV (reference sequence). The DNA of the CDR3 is TGTGCCAGCAGCAGAACAGGGGGCGTTGTTCTTCAGCCCCAGCATTTT. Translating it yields CASSRTGGVVLQPQHF.

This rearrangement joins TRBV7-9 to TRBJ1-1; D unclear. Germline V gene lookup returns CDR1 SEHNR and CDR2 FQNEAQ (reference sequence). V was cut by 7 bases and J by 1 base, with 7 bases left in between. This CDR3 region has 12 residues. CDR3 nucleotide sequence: TGTGCCAGCATTAAAGAGAACACTGAAGCTTTCTTT. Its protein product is CASIKENTEAFF.

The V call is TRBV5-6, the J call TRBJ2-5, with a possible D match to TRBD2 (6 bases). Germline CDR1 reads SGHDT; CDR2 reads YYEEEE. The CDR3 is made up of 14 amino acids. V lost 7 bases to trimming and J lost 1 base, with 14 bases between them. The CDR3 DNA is TGTGCCAGCGGACTACGGGCCGGCCAAGAGACCCAGTACTTC. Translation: CASGLRAGQETQYF.

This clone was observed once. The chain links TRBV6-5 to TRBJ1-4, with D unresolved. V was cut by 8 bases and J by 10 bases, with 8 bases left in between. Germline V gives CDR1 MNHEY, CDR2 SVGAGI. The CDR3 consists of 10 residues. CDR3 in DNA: TGTGCCAGCGGCGTGACAAAACTGTTTTTT. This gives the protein CASGVTKLFF.

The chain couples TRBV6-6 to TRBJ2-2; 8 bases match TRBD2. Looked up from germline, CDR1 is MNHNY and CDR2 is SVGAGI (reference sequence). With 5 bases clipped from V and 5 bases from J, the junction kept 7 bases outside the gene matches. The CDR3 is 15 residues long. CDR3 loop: CASSQAAGATGELFF. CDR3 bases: TGTGCCAGCAGTCAAGCAGCGGGAGCTACCGGGGAGCTGTTTTTT.

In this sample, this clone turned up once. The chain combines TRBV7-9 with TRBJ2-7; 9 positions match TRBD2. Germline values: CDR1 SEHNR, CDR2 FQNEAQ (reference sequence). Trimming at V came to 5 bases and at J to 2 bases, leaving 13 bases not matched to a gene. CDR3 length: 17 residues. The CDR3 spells CASSPTGVSGSTYEQYF. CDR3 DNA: TGTGCCAGCAGCCCCACAGGGGTTAGCGGGAGTACCTACGAGCAGTACTTC.

This CDR3 reads CASSPTFTSVGEQYF. The CDR3 nucleotides read TGTGCCAGCAGCCCAACCTTCACTAGCGTGGGCGAGCAGTACTTC. J is TRBJ2-7 and V is TRBV6-5; 7 nucleotides agree with TRBD2. This CDR3 comprises 15 residues. Germline V lookup: CDR1 MNHEY, CDR2 SVGAGI. The V gene end was trimmed by 6 bases and the J gene end by 6 bases; junction bases not matched to a gene: 14.

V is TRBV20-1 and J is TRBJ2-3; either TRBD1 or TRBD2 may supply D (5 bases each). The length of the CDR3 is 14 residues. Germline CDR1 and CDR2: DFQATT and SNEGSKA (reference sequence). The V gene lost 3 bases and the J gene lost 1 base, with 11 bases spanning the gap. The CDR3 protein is CSASGRGGTDTQYF. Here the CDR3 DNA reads TGCAGTGCTAGTGGTAGGGGAGGCACAGATACGCAGTATTTT.

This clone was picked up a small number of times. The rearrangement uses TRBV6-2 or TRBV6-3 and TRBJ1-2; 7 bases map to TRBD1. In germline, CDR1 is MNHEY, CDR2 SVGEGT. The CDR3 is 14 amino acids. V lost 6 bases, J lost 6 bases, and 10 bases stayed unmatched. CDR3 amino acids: CASSQGGRLDGYTF. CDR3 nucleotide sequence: TGTGCCAGCAGCCAGGGGGGAAGGCTCGATGGCTACACCTTC.

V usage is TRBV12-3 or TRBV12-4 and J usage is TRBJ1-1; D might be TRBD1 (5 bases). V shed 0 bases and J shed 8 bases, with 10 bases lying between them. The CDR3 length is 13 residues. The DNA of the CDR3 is TGTGCCAGCAGTTTAGCGTCGAGGGGAGAAGCTTTCTTT. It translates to CASSLASRGEAFF.